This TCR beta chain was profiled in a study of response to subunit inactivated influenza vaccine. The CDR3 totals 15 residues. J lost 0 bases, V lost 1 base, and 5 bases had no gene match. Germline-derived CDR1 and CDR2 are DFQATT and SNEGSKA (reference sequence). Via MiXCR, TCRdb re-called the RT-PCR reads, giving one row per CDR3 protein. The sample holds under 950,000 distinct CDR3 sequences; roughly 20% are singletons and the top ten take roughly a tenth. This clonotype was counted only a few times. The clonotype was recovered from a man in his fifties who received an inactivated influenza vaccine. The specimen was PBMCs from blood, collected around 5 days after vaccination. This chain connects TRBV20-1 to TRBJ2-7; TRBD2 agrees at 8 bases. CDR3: CSARVRREVSYEQYF. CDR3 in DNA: TGCAGTGCTAGAGTTCGGCGGGAGGTCTCCTACGAGCAGTACTTC.